Described below is a single T cell receptor (beta chain) sequence and its context. This clonotype is a singleton in its sample. Its antigen target is currently unknown. No much larger clone is present one base from it, and per-base qualities are unavailable. One read represents weak support. For CDR1 and CDR2, the germline V gene lists KGHSH and LQKENI. V is trimmed back by 4 bases and J by 8 bases, and the junction contains 6 bases that no gene match accounts for. The CDR3 has 13 amino acids, counting the end cysteine and phenylalanine. The DNA shown is the 39-base CDR3, in frame from base 1. These data belong to a study of CD8 T cells in Susac syndrome (dated by TCRdb to about 2019). With regard to the full study: Among the Susac syndrome patients who were sequenced, clinically active disease was present in five or six and clinical remission was observed in about eight. Whether CD8+ T cell activation and differentiation in Susac syndrome was antigen driven was tested using repertoire sequencing. At blood withdrawal, Susac syndrome patients were either therapy-naive, taking corticosteroids (in some cases with IVIg as well), or taking IVIg alone. Results the study describes overall, beyond this receptor: In the CD4+ T cell repertoire of Susac syndrome patients, clonal expansion was not detected. The number of individuals in the TCR sequencing and HLA analysis was acknowledged as relatively small.

RNA was extracted with the RNeasy kit and about 0.5 to 1 ug was reverse transcribed using random hexamers. The immunoSEQ multiplex PCR assay, covering 54 Vbeta and 13 Jbeta segments, was used to amplify TCR beta CDR3 regions. PCR amplification bias was corrected using a synthetic template baseline for primer optimization and computational correction. The original methods were these. Reads were annotated to V, D and J genes according to IMGT and were analyzed with immunoSEQ Analyzer, with only productive sequences retained. Clonality was computed as one minus Shannon entropy normalized by log2 of the number of productive unique sequences. For each patient and control, public and private clones were evaluated among the 100 most prevalent clones. Susac-specific clones were defined as absent from healthy and MS cohorts, over a thousand published viral clones and other ImmuneACCESS disease sequences. TCRdb took the public reads, trimmed them with fastp at Q25, ran MiXCR for clone calling and kept in-frame beta chains. Rows are unified per CDR3 protein, each entry keeping the most common DNA and genes. The V and J calls and clone size come from TCRdb's table, not from the authors' own analysis. Within this sample are under 95,000 distinct CDR3 sequences, with roughly 94% of them counted one time only. 0.3% to 0.35% of the sample belongs to the ten largest clones.

Peripheral blood CD8+ and CD4+ T cells from healthy donors, Susac syndrome patients and multiple sclerosis patients were profiled by high-throughput TCR beta sequencing. The Susac syndrome patients fulfilled recently defined diagnostic criteria for either definite or probable disease. Bulk CD8+ and CD4+ T cells were purified by magnetic negative isolation, while CD8+ TEMRA cells were enriched using FACS. Blood was drawn into EDTA tubes, processed within 24 hours, and PBMCs were isolated by density gradient centrifugation. PBMCs destined for TCR sequencing were cryopreserved in liquid nitrogen and later thawed in a 37 °C water bath. Purity of sorted or isolated CD4+, CD8+ and CD8+ TEMRA cells was at least 90%.

The sequenced sample consisted of CD4+ T cells from PBMCs. This TCR was sampled from a human donor with Susac syndrome. The chain joins TRBV18 to TRBJ2-5, and TRBD1 matches 8 of the central bases. The CDR3 amino acid sequence is: CASSRDRRGTQYF. The nucleotides are TGTGCCAGCTCACGGGACAGGCGAGGAACCCAGTACTTC.